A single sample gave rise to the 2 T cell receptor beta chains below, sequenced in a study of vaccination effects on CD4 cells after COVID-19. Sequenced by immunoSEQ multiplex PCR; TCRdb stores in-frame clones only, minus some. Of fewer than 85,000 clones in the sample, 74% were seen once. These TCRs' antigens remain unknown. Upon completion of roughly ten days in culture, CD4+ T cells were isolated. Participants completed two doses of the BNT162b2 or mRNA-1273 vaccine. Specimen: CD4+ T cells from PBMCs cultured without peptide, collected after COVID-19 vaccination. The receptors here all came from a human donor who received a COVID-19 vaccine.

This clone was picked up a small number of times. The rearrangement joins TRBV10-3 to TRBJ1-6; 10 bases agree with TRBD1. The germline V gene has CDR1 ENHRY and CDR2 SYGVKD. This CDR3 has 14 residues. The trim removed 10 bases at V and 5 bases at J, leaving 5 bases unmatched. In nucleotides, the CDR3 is TGTGCCACCGACGGGACAGGGGATAATTCACCCCTCCACTTT. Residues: CATDGTGDNSPLHF.

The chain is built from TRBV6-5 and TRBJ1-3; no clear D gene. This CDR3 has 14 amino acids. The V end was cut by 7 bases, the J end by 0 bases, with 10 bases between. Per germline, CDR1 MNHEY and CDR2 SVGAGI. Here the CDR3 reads CASTDWSSGNTIYF. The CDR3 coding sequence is TGTGCCAGCACCGACTGGTCCTCTGGAAACACCATATATTTT.